The 13 T cell receptor beta chains below all came from one sample that was sequenced in a study of cytomegalovirus exposure and HLA in healthy donors (dated by TCRdb to 2017 to 2019). The library was generated by the immunoSEQ multiplex PCR assay. For the multiplex PCR, a mixture combining 60 forward primers for TCR Vbeta segments and 13 reverse primers for TCR Jbeta segments was used. In TCRdb, the immuneACCESS table is reduced to in-frame sequences with V and J assigned. These tables do not hold every clone; where another copy was compared, an unresolved V gene accounts for under half, and the others remain unexplained. The sample profile shows roughly 120,000 clones; 65% to 80% of them were found once. The ten most abundant clones make up over 10% of the sample. The material sequenced was PBMCs. The receptors come from a woman between 40 and 55 years old in good health and CMV-seropositive.

This chain links TRBV2 with TRBJ1-4; 8 bases fit TRBD1. Germline V CDR1 and CDR2: SNHLY, FYNNEI. The CDR3 contains 15 residues. V shed 5 bases and J 2 bases; nucleotides not matched to a gene: 4. CDR3 DNA: TGTGCCAGCAGTTTGGACAGGGTGACTAATGAAAAACTGTTTTTT. Its translation: CASSLDRVTNEKLFF. Complete variable domain (other parts from reference TRBV2 and TRBJ1-4): EPEVTQTPSHQVTQMGQEVILRCVPISNHLYFYWYRQILGQKVEFLVSFYNNEISEKSEIFDDQFSVERPDGSNFTLKIRSTKLEDSAMYFCASSLDRVTNEKLFFGSGTQLSVL.

This chain connects TRBV6-5 to TRBJ2-3; D may be TRBD2 (5 bases). V shed 0 bases and J shed 2 bases, with 12 bases lying between them. The CDR3 has 16 residues. From germline, CDR1 is MNHEY and CDR2 SVGAGI. The CDR3 here is CASSYSGEIITDTQYF. As DNA, the CDR3 is TGTGCCAGCAGTTACTCCGGGGAGATAATCACAGATACGCAGTATTTT.

The table lists this clone with a few counts. The chain combines TRBV6-5 with TRBJ1-1, with TRBD1 identical over 7 bases. CDR1 is MNHEY and CDR2 is SVGAGI in the germline V gene. This CDR3 comprises 15 residues. After removal of 11 bases from V and 1 base from J, the junction contained 13 bases not matched to a gene. CDR3 protein: CAVRQGRSPNTEAFF. For the CDR3, the DNA is TGTGCCGTCCGACAGGGTAGATCCCCGAACACTGAAGCTTTCTTT.

The V call is TRBV14, the J call TRBJ1-4; 8 bases line up with TRBD1. CDR3 size: 14 residues. V trimming: 4 bases; J trimming: 7 bases; junction bases outside the gene matches: 5. Looked up from germline, CDR1 is SGHDN and CDR2 is FVKESK. CDR3 DNA: TGTGCCAGCAGCCGGACAGGGTGGGGTGAAAAACTGTTTTTT. Protein: CASSRTGWGEKLFF.

The rearrangement uses TRBV6-1 and TRBJ2-7, with 7 positions matching TRBD1. CDR1 MNHNS and CDR2 SASEGT come from the germline V gene. CDR3 length equals 13 residues. V lost 7 bases, J lost 2 bases, and 5 bases stayed unmatched. CDR3 bases: TGTGCCAGCACCATCGACAGGGCCTACGAGCAGTACTTC. Its translation is CASTIDRAYEQYF.

The CDR3 nucleotides are TGTGCCAGCAGCTCGGGACAGGGGGCGTCTTACGAGCAGTACTTC. Its protein product is CASSSGQGASYEQYF. This chain links TRBV7-6 with TRBJ2-7; 12 bases align to TRBD1. Trimming removed 4 bases from V and 4 bases from J; junction bases left unmatched: 5. This CDR3 is 15 amino acids long. Germline V gene data show CDR1 as SGHVS and CDR2 as FNYEAQ. Using reference TRBV7-6 and TRBJ2-7 for the parts outside the CDR3, the full variable domain is GAGVSQSPRYKVTKRGQDVALRCDPISGHVSLYWYRQALGQGPEFLTYFNYEAQQDKSGLPNDRFSAERPEGSISTLTIQRTEQRDSAMYRCASSSGQGASYEQYFGPGTRLTVT.

J is TRBJ2-3 and V is TRBV29-1; D may be TRBD2 (6 bases). V shed 4 bases and J shed 4 bases, with 9 bases lying between them. The CDR3 totals 12 residues. Germline lookup yields CDR1 SQVTM and CDR2 ANQGSEA. This chain's CDR3 is CSVGRGPDTQYF. CDR3 bases: TGCAGCGTTGGGAGGGGACCAGATACGCAGTATTTT.

This clone has a handful of counts. The chain employs TRBV18 and TRBJ2-7, with 9 bases fitting TRBD2. V lost 6 bases and J lost 1; bases outside the gene matches: 10. CDR3 size: 16 residues. Germline loops: CDR1 KGHSH, CDR2 LQKENI. Here the CDR3 DNA reads TGTGCCAGCTCTCCTGGACTAGCGACAGCTTCCTACGAGCAGTACTTC. Amino acids: CASSPGLATASYEQYF. Combining the CDR3 with reference TRBV18 and TRBJ2-7 gives the whole variable domain NAGVMQNPRHLVRRRGQEARLRCSPMKGHSHVYWYRQLPEEGLKFMVYLQKENIIDESGMPKERFSAEFPKEGPSILRIQQVVRGDSAAYFCASSPGLATASYEQYFGPGTRLTVT.

This clone appeared many times. V gene TRBV6-5 combines with J gene TRBJ1-1; D not resolved. Trimming took 5 bases from V and 1 from J, leaving 14 bases between them. This CDR3 spans 15 amino acids. The germline gives CDR1 MNHEY, CDR2 SVGAGI. This CDR3 is CASSVSLNTNTEAFF. The DNA for the CDR3 is TGTGCCAGCAGTGTCTCACTGAATACGAACACTGAAGCTTTCTTT.

J is TRBJ2-2 and V is TRBV19; D is unresolved. Germline loops: CDR1 LNHDA, CDR2 SQIVND (reference sequence). This CDR3 is 14 amino acids long. V was pared by 10 bases and J by 4 bases, with 16 bases between. CDR3 bases: TGTGCCACCAATAAGCGTTTGACCACCGGGGAGCTGTTTTTT. Its protein is CATNKRLTTGELFF.

The rearrangement joins TRBV5-1 to TRBJ1-2; the D is unclear. The V gene's germline CDR1 is SGHRS and CDR2 YFSETQ. The CDR3 extends over 13 amino acids. With 1 base removed from V and 8 bases from J, the gap between germline ends came to 12 bases. CDR3 sequence reads: CASSLLGVGGYTF. The CDR3 coding sequence is TGCGCCAGCAGCTTGTTGGGAGTGGGGGGCTACACCTTC.

The chain uses TRBV5-4 and TRBJ2-5; the match to TRBD1 covers 8 bases. Per germline, CDR1 SGHNT and CDR2 YYREEE (reference sequence). The CDR3 runs 14 residues. With V trimmed by 6 bases and J by 2 bases, 6 bases remained unmatched. CDR3 protein: CASTSGTGQETQYF. In nucleotides, the CDR3 is TGTGCCAGCACCTCCGGGACAGGTCAAGAGACCCAGTACTTC.

The CDR3 bases are TGTGCCAGCAGCCATACCGGGACAGGGCACCCAGATACGCAGTATTTT. Amino acids: CASSHTGTGHPDTQYF. V is TRBV7-9 and J is TRBJ2-3; 9 bases fit TRBD1. Unmatched junction bases numbered 10, after V lost 5 bases and J lost 4 bases. Germline lookup yields CDR1 SEHNR and CDR2 FQNEAQ (reference sequence). This CDR3 comprises 16 residues.